This paragraph reports one T cell receptor (beta chain). Per the original data handling: Amplification of reference gene primers provided the estimated nucleated cell counts. Measured with immunoSEQ multiplex PCR; TCRdb has only the in-frame clones, and not every one. That table furnishes V, J and clone size, whereas the DNA furnished D and trimming. The data contain 40,000 or so clones, around 84% of them singletons. This sample is part of a study of blood T cell repertoires in COVID-19. About the study: The origin of the acute and convalescent COVID-19 samples was the United States, Italy and Spain. Sources were T cells, B-cell-depleted T cells, or PBMCs; the material itself was cDNA or gDNA.

V was clipped by 0 bases and J by 8 bases, with 11 bases between them. The CDR3 has 14 residues. CDR1 and CDR2 from the germline V gene are LNHNV and YYDKDF (reference sequence). The chain links TRBV15 to TRBJ2-1, with TRBD2 as a possible D gene (5 bases). The clonotype comes from a human donor in a cohort sampled during active COVID-19. Input material: peripheral blood. The CDR3 nucleotides are TGTGCCACCAGCAGAGATTCGGTCGGGGATGAGCAGTTCTTC. Protein product: CATSRDSVGDEQFF.